This T cell receptor (beta chain) stems from a study of cytomegalovirus exposure and HLA in healthy donors. The study's findings and limits: A few V segments could not be told apart, such as TRBV6-2 and TRBV6-3, and were left out. Altogether, some 170 TCR beta chains were recorded as cytomegalovirus-associated. Most of the CMV-associated TCR beta chains (in a later analysis) appeared to be HLA-restricted.

The CDR3 has 12 residues. Germline V CDR1 and CDR2: SGHAT, FQDESV (reference sequence). The V gene lost 5 bases and the J gene lost 8 bases, with 10 bases spanning the gap. Notes on this clone: Its cognate antigen is unknown.

The primer mix had 60 Vbeta and 13 Jbeta primers. The data were produced by immunoSEQ multiplex PCR, yet TCRdb's version contains in-frame clones alone and is incomplete. Of 150,000 or so clones in the sample, about 85% were seen once. J is TRBJ2-1 and V is TRBV11-1; D remains ambiguous. The receptor's source is a man aged 25-40 years in good health and CMV-seropositive. The sample was PBMCs. The CDR3 spells CASSPRSYEQFF. CDR3 bases: TGTGCCAGCAGCCCCAGGTCCTATGAGCAGTTCTTC.